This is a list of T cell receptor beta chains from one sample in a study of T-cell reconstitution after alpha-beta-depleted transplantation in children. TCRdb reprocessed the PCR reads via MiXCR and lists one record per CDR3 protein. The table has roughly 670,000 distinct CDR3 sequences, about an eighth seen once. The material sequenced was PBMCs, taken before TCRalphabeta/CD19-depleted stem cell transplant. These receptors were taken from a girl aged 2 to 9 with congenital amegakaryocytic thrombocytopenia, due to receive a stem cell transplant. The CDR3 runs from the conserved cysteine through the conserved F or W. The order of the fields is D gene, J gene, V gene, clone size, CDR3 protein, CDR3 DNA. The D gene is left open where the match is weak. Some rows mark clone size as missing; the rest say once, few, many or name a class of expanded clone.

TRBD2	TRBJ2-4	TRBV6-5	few	CASSYSGTSPHKNIQYF	TGTGCCAGCAGTTACTCCGGGACTAGCCCCCACAAAAACATTCAGTACTTC
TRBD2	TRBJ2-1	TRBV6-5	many	CASSYISGMHNEQFF	TGTGCCAGCAGTTACATAAGCGGGATGCACAATGAGCAGTTCTTC
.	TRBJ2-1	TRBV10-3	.	CATQSGLGEQFF	TGTGCCACCCAGTCCGGGTTGGGGGAGCAGTTCTTC
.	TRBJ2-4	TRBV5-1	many	CASSPLSAKNIQYF	TGCGCCAGCAGCCCCCTCTCGGCCAAAAACATTCAGTACTTC
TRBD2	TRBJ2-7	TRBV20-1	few	CSARDGTSETYEQYF	TGCAGTGCTAGAGACGGGACTAGCGAAACCTACGAGCAGTACTTC
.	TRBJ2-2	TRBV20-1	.	CSARRAVSTGELFF	TGCAGTGCTCGCAGAGCGGTGAGCACCGGGGAGCTGTTTTTT
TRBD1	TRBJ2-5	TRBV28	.	CASNPSDREGRETQYF	TGTGCCAGCAACCCATCGGACAGGGAAGGACGGGAGACCCAGTACTTC
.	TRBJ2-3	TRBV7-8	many	CASSPIGEYNTDTQYF	TGTGCCAGCAGCCCTATAGGGGAGTACAACACAGATACGCAGTATTTT
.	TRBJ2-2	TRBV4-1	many	CASSQDFSDSPGELFF	TGCGCCAGCAGCCAAGATTTTTCGGACAGTCCCGGGGAGCTGTTTTTT
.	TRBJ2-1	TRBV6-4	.	CASRDGVFSSYNEHFF	TGTGCCAGCAGGGACGGGGTGTTTAGCTCCTACAATGAGCATTTCTTC
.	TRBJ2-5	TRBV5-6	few	CASSLASKAGETQYF	TGTGCCAGCAGCTTGGCGTCCAAAGCCGGGGAGACCCAGTACTTC
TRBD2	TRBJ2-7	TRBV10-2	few	CASRPTSGTTYEQYF	TGCGCCAGCAGGCCCACTAGCGGCACAACCTACGAGCAGTACTTC
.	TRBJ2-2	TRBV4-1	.	CASSQDYRSRSGELFF	TGCGCCAGCAGCCAAGATTACAGGTCCCGGTCCGGGGAGCTGTTTTTT
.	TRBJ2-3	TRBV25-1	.	CASQSDTQYF	TGTGCCAGTCAATCTGATACGCAGTATTTT
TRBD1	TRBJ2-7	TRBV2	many	CASSEGQGFYEQYF	TGTGCCAGCAGTGAGGGACAGGGGTTCTACGAGCAGTACTTC
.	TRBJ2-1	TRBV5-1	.	CASSLGDTSNEQFF	TGCGCCAGCAGCTTGGGCGACACATCCAATGAGCAGTTCTTC
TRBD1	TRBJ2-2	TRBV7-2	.	CASSPDRAVYGELFF	TGTGCCAGCAGCCCGGACAGGGCGGTATACGGGGAGCTGTTTTTT
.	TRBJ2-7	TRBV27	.	CASSLSFLERSSYEQYF	TGTGCCAGCAGTTTATCGTTTCTGGAGAGGAGCTCCTACGAGCAGTACTTC
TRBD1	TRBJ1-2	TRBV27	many	CASSLRDRGGYTF	TGTGCCAGCAGTTTACGGGACAGGGGTGGCTACACCTTC
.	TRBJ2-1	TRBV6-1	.	CASSTWEDVHNEQFF	TGTGCCAGCAGCACTTGGGAGGACGTCCACAATGAGCAGTTCTTC
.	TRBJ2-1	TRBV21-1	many	CASSNRYRTAQQFF	TGTGCCAGCAGCAATCGTTACAGGACGGCCCAGCAGTTCTTC
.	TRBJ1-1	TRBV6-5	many	CASSYRMAENTEAFF	TGTGCCAGCAGTTACCGAATGGCTGAGAACACTGAAGCTTTCTTT
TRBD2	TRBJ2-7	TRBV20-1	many	CSVADTSGYEQYF	TGCAGTGTTGCTGATACTAGCGGCTACGAGCAGTACTTC
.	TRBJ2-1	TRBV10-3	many	CAISESQGSSYNEQFF	TGTGCCATCAGTGAGTCTCAGGGGAGCTCCTACAATGAGCAGTTCTTC
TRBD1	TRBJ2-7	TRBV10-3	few	CAIRFNRDRGYEQYF	TGTGCCATCAGGTTCAACCGGGACAGGGGCTACGAGCAGTACTTC
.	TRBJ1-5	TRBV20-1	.	CSAQTGRLYSNQPQHF	TGCAGTGCTCAAACGGGCCGATTGTATAGCAATCAGCCCCAGCATTTT
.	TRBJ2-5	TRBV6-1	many	CASSGVETQYF	TGTGCCAGCTCAGGGGTGGAGACCCAGTACTTC
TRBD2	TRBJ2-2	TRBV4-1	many	CASSQLSSGRAISGELFF	TGCGCCAGCAGCCAATTAAGTAGCGGGAGGGCCATCAGCGGGGAGCTGTTTTTT
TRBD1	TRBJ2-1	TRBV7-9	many	CASTQGVQFF	TGTGCCAGCACCCAGGGGGTGCAGTTCTTC
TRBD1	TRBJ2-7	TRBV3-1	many	CASSRTGIYEEQYF	TGTGCCAGCTCACGGACAGGGATATACGAGGAGCAGTACTTC
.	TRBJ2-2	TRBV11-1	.	CASRVQDTGELFF	TGTGCCAGCAGGGTACAGGACACCGGGGAGCTGTTTTTT
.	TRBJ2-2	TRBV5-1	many	CASSFTPNTGELFF	TGCGCCAGCAGCTTCACGCCGAACACCGGGGAGCTGTTTTTT
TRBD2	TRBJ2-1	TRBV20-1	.	CSAGSSGRAIEDNEQFF	TGCAGTGCTGGGTCTAGCGGGAGGGCCATAGAAGACAATGAGCAGTTCTTC
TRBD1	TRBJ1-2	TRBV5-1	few	CASSGRDRGPANYGYTF	TGCGCCAGCAGCGGGCGGGACAGGGGGCCGGCTAACTATGGCTACACCTTC
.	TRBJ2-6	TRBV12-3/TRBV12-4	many	CASSFGPYSGANVLTF	TGTGCCAGCAGTTTCGGTCCATACTCTGGGGCCAACGTCCTGACTTTC
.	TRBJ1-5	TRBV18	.	CASSPPDQPQHF	TGTGCCAGCTCACCACCCGATCAGCCCCAGCATTTT
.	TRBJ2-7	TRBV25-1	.	CASSHYVSYEQYF	TGTGCCAGCAGCCACTATGTGTCCTACGAGCAGTACTTC
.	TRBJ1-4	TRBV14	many	CASSQGTVSEKLFF	TGTGCCAGCAGCCAAGGGACTGTATCTGAAAAACTGTTTTTT
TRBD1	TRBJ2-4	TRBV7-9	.	CASSLGDRGTKNIQYF	TGTGCCAGCAGCTTGGGGGACAGGGGAACCAAAAACATTCAGTACTTC
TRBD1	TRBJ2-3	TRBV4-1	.	CASSQADRWADTQYF	TGCGCCAGCAGCCAAGCGGACAGGTGGGCAGATACGCAGTATTTT
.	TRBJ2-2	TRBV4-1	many	CASSQEPSRYTGELFF	TGCGCCAGCAGCCAAGAACCCAGCCGCTACACCGGGGAGCTGTTTTTT
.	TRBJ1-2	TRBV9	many	CASSVGVNYGYTF	TGTGCCAGCAGCGTAGGTGTTAACTATGGCTACACCTTC
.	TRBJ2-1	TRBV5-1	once	CASSLAPNTYNEQFF	TGCGCCAGCAGCTTGGCACCGAACACCTACAATGAGCAGTTCTTC
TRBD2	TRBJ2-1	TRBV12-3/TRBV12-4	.	CAISGGSSYNEQFF	TGTGCCATTTCGGGCGGGAGCTCCTACAATGAGCAGTTCTTC
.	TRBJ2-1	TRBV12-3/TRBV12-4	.	CASSPSCNEQFF	TGTGCCAGCAGTCCCTCCTGCAATGAGCAGTTCTTC
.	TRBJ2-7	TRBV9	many	CASSVGTGGVEQYF	TGTGCCAGCAGCGTAGGTACAGGAGGGGTCGAGCAGTACTTC
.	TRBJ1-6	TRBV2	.	CASAGQALTLHF	TGTGCCAGTGCCGGGCAGGCCCTCACCCTCCACTTT
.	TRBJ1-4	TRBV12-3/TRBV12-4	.	CASSQTGDNEKLFF	TGTGCCAGCAGCCAGACAGGAGACAATGAAAAACTGTTTTTT
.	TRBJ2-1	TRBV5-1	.	CASSLAEVREQFF	TGCGCCAGCAGCTTGGCCGAGGTGAGGGAGCAGTTCTTC
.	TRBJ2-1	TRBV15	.	CATSRDSGGYNEQFF	TGTGCCACCAGCAGAGACTCGGGTGGTTACAATGAGCAGTTCTTC
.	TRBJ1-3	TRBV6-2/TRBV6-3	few	CASSYSTTGNTIYF	TGTGCCAGCAGTTACTCGACGACGGGAAACACCATATATTTT
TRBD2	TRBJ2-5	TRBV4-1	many	CASSPNSGTSGLQETQYF	TGCGCCAGCAGCCCTAATTCCGGGACTAGCGGACTACAAGAGACCCAGTACTTC
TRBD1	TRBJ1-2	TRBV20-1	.	CSATVGGEDEGYTF	TGCAGTGCCACAGTAGGGGGCGAAGACGAAGGCTACACCTTC
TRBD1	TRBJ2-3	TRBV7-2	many	CASSVYRGLKAQYF	TGTGCCAGCAGCGTGTACAGGGGTTTGAAGGCGCAGTATTTT
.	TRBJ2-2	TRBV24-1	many	CATRRETGELFF	TGTGCCACCAGACGGGAGACCGGGGAGCTGTTTTTT